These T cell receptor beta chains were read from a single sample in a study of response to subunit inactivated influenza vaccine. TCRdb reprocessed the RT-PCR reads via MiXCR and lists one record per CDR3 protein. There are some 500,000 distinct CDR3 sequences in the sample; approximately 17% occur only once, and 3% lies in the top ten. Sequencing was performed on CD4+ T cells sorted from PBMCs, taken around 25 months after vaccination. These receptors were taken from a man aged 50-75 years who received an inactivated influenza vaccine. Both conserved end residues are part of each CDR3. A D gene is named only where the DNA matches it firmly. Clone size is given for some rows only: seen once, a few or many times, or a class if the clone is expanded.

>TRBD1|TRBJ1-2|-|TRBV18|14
TGTGCCAGCTCACCAAGGGGACAGGGGCGAGGCTACACCTTC
CASSPRGQGRGYTF
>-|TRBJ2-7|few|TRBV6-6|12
TGTGCCAGCAGTCACAACGTGGGCGAGCAGTACTTC
CASSHNVGEQYF
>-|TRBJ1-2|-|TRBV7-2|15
TGTGCCAGCAGCTTAGCAGGGGAAAGTCTCTATGGCTACACCTTC
CASSLAGESLYGYTF
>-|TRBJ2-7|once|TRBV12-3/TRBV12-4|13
TGTGCCAGCAGTTCCTTCGGGGTATCCGAGCAGTACTTC
CASSSFGVSEQYF
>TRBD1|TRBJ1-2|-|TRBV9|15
TGTGCCAGCAGCGTAGAGGCAGGGGGACAGGGCCACCACACCTTC
CASSVEAGGQGHHTF
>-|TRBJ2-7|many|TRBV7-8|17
TGTGCCAGCAGCCCGAGACTTACCGGGTCCAAATCCTACGAGCAGTACTTC
CASSPRLTGSKSYEQYF
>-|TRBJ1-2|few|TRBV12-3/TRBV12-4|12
TGTGCCAGCAGTTCGGGGACAAGTGGCTACACCTTC
CASSSGTSGYTF
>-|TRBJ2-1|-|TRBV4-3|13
TGCGCCGGCAGCCAAGATCGACGGGCTGAGCAGTTCTTC
CAGSQDRRAEQFF
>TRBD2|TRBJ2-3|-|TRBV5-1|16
TGCGCCAGCAGCTTGGCCGTGCTAGCGGGCACAGATACGCAGTATTTT
CASSLAVLAGTDTQYF
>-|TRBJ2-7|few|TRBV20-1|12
TGCAGGGCGGCGGGAAGCTCCTACGAGCAGTACTTC
CRAAGSSYEQYF
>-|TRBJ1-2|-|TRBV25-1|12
TGTGCCAGCAGTGAGCAGGGGTATGGCTACACCTTC
CASSEQGYGYTF
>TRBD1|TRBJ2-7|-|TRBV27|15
TGTGCCAGCAGTTTATCTCCCCTGGGACAGGGGACGACGTACTTC
CASSLSPLGQGTTYF
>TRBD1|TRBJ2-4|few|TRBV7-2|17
TGTGCCAGCAGATTCTCCCTTAACAGGGGTGCCAAAAACATTCAGTACTTC
CASRFSLNRGAKNIQYF
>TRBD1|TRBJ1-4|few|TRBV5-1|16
TGCGCCAGCAGCGAACAGGGGGCGCGTGGTAATGAAAAACTGTTTTTT
CASSEQGARGNEKLFF
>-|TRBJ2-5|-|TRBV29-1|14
TGCAGCGTTGATAACACTAGAGGTCTTGGGACCCAGTACTTC
CSVDNTRGLGTQYF
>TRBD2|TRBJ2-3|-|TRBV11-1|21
TGTGCCAGCAGTCGGACTAGCGGGGGGGCTTTGAGGTCCCAAATCACAGATACGCAGTATTTT
CASSRTSGGALRSQITDTQYF
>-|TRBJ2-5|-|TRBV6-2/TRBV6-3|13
TGTGCCAGCAGTCAGGGACTTTTGGTGACCCAGTACTTC
CASSQGLLVTQYF